Below, 25 T cell receptor beta chains from the same sample are listed, as sequenced in a study of blood T cell repertoires in COVID-19. Assay: immunoSEQ multiplex PCR; the TCRdb copy retains only in-frame clones and omits some. There are roughly 7,100 clones in the sample; roughly 87% occur only once, and about 9.4% lies in the top ten. Sequencing was carried out using peripheral blood. The source is a man aged 70-80 years with active COVID-19.

The chain joins TRBV6-5 to TRBJ2-5; 7 nucleotides match TRBD2. This CDR3 is built from 15 residues. Trimming at V came to 0 bases and at J to 5 bases, leaving 6 bases not matched to a gene. The germline V gene encodes CDR1 MNHEY and CDR2 SVGAGI. CDR3 DNA: TGTGCCAGCAGTTACTCGCCTATGGGGGGGGAGACCCAGTACTTC. Residues: CASSYSPMGGETQYF.

The chain links TRBV11-2 to TRBJ2-5; 7 bases are shared with TRBD1. V was clipped by 4 bases and J by 4 bases; unmatched bases: 6. The CDR3 length is 14 residues. Germline CDR1 and CDR2: SGHAT and FQNNGV. The CDR3 DNA is TGTGCCAGCAGCTCAGACAGGGTTGGAGAGACCCAGTACTTC. Amino acid sequence: CASSSDRVGETQYF.

This chain joins TRBV5-1 and TRBJ1-2; no definite D call. CDR1 is SGHRS and CDR2 is YFSETQ in the germline V gene. Trimming left V 1 base short and J 2 bases short, with 6 bases between. The length of the CDR3 is 13 residues. DNA of the CDR3: TGCGCCAGCAGCTTGTCCCAGAACTATGGCTACACCTTC. This encodes CASSLSQNYGYTF.

The chain is built from TRBV15 and TRBJ1-2; 7 nucleotides match TRBD1. Trimming cost V 2 bases and J 3 bases; bases outside gene matches: 6. CDR3 length: 15 residues. Germline V gene lookup returns CDR1 LNHNV and CDR2 YYDKDF (reference sequence). CDR3 residues: CATSRLTGVDYGYTF. CDR3 nucleotide sequence: TGTGCCACCAGCAGACTTACAGGGGTGGACTATGGCTACACCTTC. Looking up the rest from reference TRBV15 and TRBJ1-2 gives the full variable domain: DAMVIQNPRYQVTQFGKPVTLSCSQTLNHNVMYWYQQKSSQAPKLLFHYYDKDFNNEADTPDNFQSRRPNTSFCFLDIRSPGLGDTAMYLCATSRLTGVDYGYTFGSGTRLTVV.

V usage is TRBV7-8 and J usage is TRBJ1-2, with unresolved D. The CDR3 has 13 residues. Per the germline V gene, CDR1 is SGHVS and CDR2 is FQNEAQ. V lost 1 base, J lost 8 bases, and 11 bases lay in between. CDR3 in DNA: TGTGCCAGCAGCTTAGTAAGGTCGGGAGGCTACACCTTC. This sequence encodes CASSLVRSGGYTF.

This chain links TRBV25-1 with TRBJ1-1, with a possible D match to TRBD1 (5 bases). The V and J ends lost 4 bases and 0 bases respectively, with 9 bases between them. The CDR3 has 14 amino acids. CDR1 is MGHDK and CDR2 is SYGVNS in the germline V gene. CDR3 sequence: CASSVTGVNTEAFF. Here the CDR3 DNA reads TGTGCCAGCAGTGTTACAGGAGTGAACACTGAAGCTTTCTTT.

This clone has a single count. V usage is TRBV4-1 and J usage is TRBJ2-7, with D unresolved. The length of the CDR3 is 17 residues. The ends were cut back, 0 bases at V and 0 bases at J, with 15 bases in the middle. Germline CDR1 and CDR2: MGHRA and YSYEKL. The CDR3 nucleotides read TGCGCCAGCAGCCAAGAATTCAGGATGGGTTACTCCTACGAGCAGTACTTC. It translates to CASSQEFRMGYSYEQYF.

The V call is TRBV11-2, the J call TRBJ2-3; tentative D call: TRBD2 (5 bases). The CDR3 has 17 residues. V lost 3 bases, J lost 2 bases, and 18 bases lay in between. The germline V gene encodes CDR1 SGHAT and CDR2 FQNNGV. The CDR3 bases are TGTGCCAGCAGCTTTTCCCCGCAGAGGGTTGACACAGATACGCAGTATTTT. Its translation is CASSFSPQRVDTDTQYF. The full variable domain, rest sourced from reference TRBV11-2 and TRBJ2-3, is EAGVAQSPRYKIIEKRQSVAFWCNPISGHATLYWYQQILGQGPKLLIQFQNNGVVDDSQLPKDRFSAERLKGVDSTLKIQPAKLEDSAVYLCASSFSPQRVDTDTQYFGPGTRLTVL.

The V call is TRBV2, the J call TRBJ2-2; 8 bases fit TRBD2. Germline assignment: CDR1 SNHLY and CDR2 FYNNEI. J lost 6 bases, V lost 6 bases, and 15 bases had no gene match. The CDR3 loop spans 17 amino acids. The DNA of the CDR3 is TGTGCCAGCAGGGACCCGGCGGGGGGCCCTAAGGCCGGGGAGCTGTTTTTT. It encodes CASRDPAGGPKAGELFF.

The chain is built from TRBV10-3 and TRBJ2-7, with TRBD1 matching over 9 bases. V dropped 10 bases and J dropped 4; count of bases not matched to a gene: 14. Germline V CDR1 and CDR2: ENHRY, SYGVKD. This CDR3 is built from 15 residues. The CDR3 coding sequence is TGTGCCACACGAGACACCTCGGGACAGGGTTACGAGCAGTACTTC. Encoded protein: CATRDTSGQGYEQYF.

The genes are TRBV14 and TRBJ2-2; possible D gene TRBD1, 5 bases. The CDR3 extends over 14 amino acids. V was clipped by 1 base and J by 5 bases, with 8 bases between them. The germline CDR1 and CDR2 sequences are SGHDN and FVKESK. The chain's CDR3 is CASSQVRGTGELFF. CDR3 DNA sequence: TGTGCCAGCAGCCAAGTAAGGGGAACCGGGGAGCTGTTTTTT.

This clone has a single count. The rearrangement uses TRBV10-3 and TRBJ2-5; 10 nucleotides line up with TRBD1. V trimming: 5 bases; J trimming: 5 bases; junction bases outside the gene matches: 11. Per germline, CDR1 ENHRY and CDR2 SYGVKD. This CDR3 spans 16 amino acids. The CDR3 sequence: CAISQAGTGESETQYF. As DNA, the CDR3 is TGTGCCATCAGTCAGGCCGGGACAGGGGAAAGCGAGACCCAGTACTTC.

The chain has TRBV7-9 and TRBJ2-2, with 8 bases identical to TRBD1. The J segment lost 7 bases and the V segment lost 1 base, leaving 5 bases of the junction unmatched. Germline lookup yields CDR1 SEHNR and CDR2 FQNEAQ (reference sequence). The CDR3 loop spans 15 amino acids. The CDR3 nucleotides read TGTGCCAGCAGCTTAGATCCAGGGGGCATCGGGGAGCTGTTTTTT. Protein product: CASSLDPGGIGELFF.

The chain is built from TRBV4-2 and TRBJ1-1; 8 bases fit TRBD1. This CDR3 has 13 amino acids. J lost 1 base, V lost 9 bases, and 4 bases had no gene match. The V gene's germline CDR1 is LGHNA and CDR2 YNFKEQ. CDR3 region: CASRTGPNTEAFF. The CDR3 nucleotides read TGTGCCAGTCGGACAGGGCCGAACACTGAAGCTTTCTTT.

The rearrangement links TRBV15 to TRBJ2-7; maybe TRBD1 (5 bases). The CDR3 spans 14 residues. Germline V lookup: CDR1 LNHNV, CDR2 YYDKDF (reference sequence). V gave up 6 bases and J gave up 2 bases, with 14 bases separating them. CDR3 nucleotide sequence: TGTGCCACCAGGCAGGACCAGGGCACCTACGAGCAGTACTTC. Translating it yields CATRQDQGTYEQYF.

The CDR3 coding sequence is TGTGCCACCGGGAGCGGAGGGGGGGCTGGAAACACCATATATTTT. This gives the protein CATGSGGGAGNTIYF. The rearrangement links TRBV10-3 to TRBJ1-3, with D possibly matching TRBD1 (6 bases). Trimming removed 10 bases at V and 2 bases at J, with 18 bases between. Germline loops: CDR1 ENHRY, CDR2 SYGVKD. This CDR3 has 15 residues.

This clone appeared a single time. The chain employs TRBV5-4 and TRBJ2-1, with TRBD1 matching over 10 bases. The germline V gene encodes CDR1 SGHNT and CDR2 YYREEE (reference sequence). The junction had 5 bases not matched to a gene; V was cut back by 4 bases and J by 4 bases. The CDR3 runs to 15 residues. The DNA of the CDR3 is TGTGCCAGCAGCAGGGGACAGGGGATATACAATGAGCAGTTCTTC. Its protein is CASSRGQGIYNEQFF.

V gene TRBV19 combines with J gene TRBJ1-2; 9 positions agree with TRBD1. The CDR3 has 14 residues. Germline V gives CDR1 LNHDA, CDR2 SQIVND (reference sequence). V shed 4 bases, J shed 8 bases, and the junction held 8 bases outside the gene matches. This chain's CDR3 is CASSTVQGAGGYTF. CDR3 sequence (DNA): TGTGCCAGTAGTACGGTACAGGGGGCAGGAGGCTACACCTTC.

The chain has TRBV3-1 (or the pseudogene TRBV3-2) and TRBJ1-2, with no clear D. CDR3 length equals 14 residues. The germline V and J ends were trimmed by 4 bases and 5 bases, with 14 bases remaining between them. Per the germline V gene, CDR1 is LGHDT and CDR2 is YNNKEL (reference sequence). The CDR3 loop reads CASSRPGSPYGYTF. In DNA form, the CDR3 reads TGTGCCAGCAGCCGACCAGGCTCGCCATATGGCTACACCTTC.

The CDR3 spells CASSGDPGLAIYEQYF. The CDR3 bases are TGTGCCAGCAGCGGGGACCCGGGACTAGCGATCTACGAGCAGTACTTC. The rearrangement links TRBV27 to TRBJ2-7, with TRBD2 matching over 10 bases. Germline CDR1 is MNHEY and CDR2 is SMNVEV (reference sequence). The CDR3 spans 16 residues. The J segment lost 3 bases and the V segment lost 6 bases, leaving 11 bases of the junction unmatched.

The chain recombines TRBV18 with TRBJ2-5, with 13 bases identical to TRBD2. V lost 3 bases to trimming and J lost 3 bases; unmatched junction nucleotides: 1. The V gene's germline CDR1 is KGHSH and CDR2 LQKENI. The CDR3 is 15 residues long. The DNA for the CDR3 is TGTGCCAGCTCACCTGGGACTAGCGGGGAAGAGACCCAGTACTTC. Its translation: CASSPGTSGEETQYF.

The chain employs TRBV30 and TRBJ2-6; D is possibly TRBD2 (6 bases). CDR1 and CDR2 from the germline V gene are GTSNPN and SVGIG (reference sequence). The CDR3 sequence is 15 residues long. V lost 4 bases and J lost 4, with 14 bases in between. In nucleotides, the CDR3 is TGTGCCTGGACCTTAGGAGGGGCCGGGGCCAACGTCCTGACTTTC. This codes for CAWTLGGAGANVLTF.

The chain joins TRBV19 to TRBJ1-2; the match to TRBD1 covers 9 bases. V was pared by 7 bases and J by 6 bases, with 12 bases of the junction left unmatched. This CDR3 contains 15 residues. In germline, CDR1 is LNHDA, CDR2 SQIVND (reference sequence). CDR3 DNA: TGTGCCAGTACCCCCACAGGGGGCGCCGTTGATGGCTACACCTTC. Translation: CASTPTGGAVDGYTF.

J is TRBJ2-2 and V is TRBV5-1, with 8 nucleotides matching TRBD2. CDR1 and CDR2 (germline): SGHRS, YFSETQ. V lost 1 base, J lost 3 bases, and 2 bases stayed unmatched. This CDR3 has 15 amino acids. For the CDR3, the DNA is TGCGCCAGCAGCTTGAAAGCGGGGGACACCGGGGAGCTGTTTTTT. Amino acid sequence: CASSLKAGDTGELFF.

The chain combines TRBV5-1 with TRBJ1-2, with TRBD1 matching over 7 bases. With V trimmed by 0 bases and J by 5 bases, 13 bases remained unmatched. CDR1 and CDR2 (germline): SGHRS, YFSETQ. This CDR3 has 17 amino acids. CDR3 region: CASSLVGPDLQGYGYTF. In nucleotides, the CDR3 is TGCGCCAGCAGCTTGGTCGGGCCCGACCTACAGGGGTATGGCTACACCTTC.